The 17 T cell receptor beta chains in this list originate from one sample, sequenced in a study of T cell repertoires in cytomegalovirus infection. Their recognized antigens are unknown. MiXCR was run by TCRdb on the reads, yielding one entry per CDR3 protein. Among around 710,000 distinct CDR3 sequences listed, almost 30% were seen once. The sample here was cultured CD8+ T cells from PBMCs, taken from culture after CMV antigen stimulation. The receptors were gathered from a human donor in good health (CMV status not recorded). Some clones in this sample may be carry-over from other donors' samples.

The genes are TRBV12-3 or TRBV12-4 and TRBJ2-5; TRBD2 matches at 15 bases. Trimming took 5 bases from V and 2 from J; bases not matched to a gene: 9. The CDR3 runs to 18 residues. The CDR3 here is CASSPPGTSGGLQETQYF. CDR3 bases: TGTGCCAGCAGTCCTCCCGGGACTAGCGGGGGGCTTCAAGAGACCCAGTACTTC.

The table lists this clonotype with a few counts. V and J are TRBV9 and TRBJ1-2, with 9 bases matching TRBD1. CDR3 size: 14 residues. Germline V gene lookup returns CDR1 SGDLS and CDR2 YYNGEE. Trimming at V came to 2 bases and at J to 8 bases, leaving 7 bases not matched to a gene. The CDR3 bases are TGTGCCAGCAGCGTGGGCCGGACAGGGGACGGCTACACCTTC. Its protein is CASSVGRTGDGYTF.

The CDR3 protein is CASSLQGSAFF. The CDR3 DNA reads TGTGCCAGCAGCTTACAGGGGAGCGCTTTCTTT. The chain employs TRBV7-4 and TRBJ1-1; perhaps TRBD1 as D (6 bases). V gave up 2 bases and J gave up 11 bases, with 9 bases separating them. Germline V gene sequence: CDR1 SGHVT, CDR2 SQSDAQ. CDR3 length equals 11 residues.

The chain uses TRBV6-8 and TRBJ2-7; 7 bases align to TRBD1. The J segment lost 0 bases and the V segment lost 0 bases, leaving 2 bases of the junction unmatched. CDR1 is MNHGY, CDR2 SAAAGT, per germline. The CDR3 has 15 amino acids. The CDR3 sequence: CASSYSTGPSYEQYF. CDR3 in DNA: TGTGCCAGCAGTTACTCGACAGGGCCCTCCTACGAGCAGTACTTC.

This clonotype was counted once. The genes are TRBV6-1 and TRBJ2-7; TRBD1 agrees at 7 bases. J lost 6 bases, V lost 8 bases, and 7 bases had no gene match. Looked up from germline, CDR1 is MNHNS and CDR2 is SASEGT. This CDR3 region has 12 residues. This chain's CDR3 is CASLGQAGEQYV. Written as DNA, the CDR3 is TGTGCCAGCCTCGGACAGGCGGGCGAGCAGTACGTC.

This chain links TRBV27 with TRBJ2-2, with no clear D. In germline, CDR1 is MNHEY, CDR2 SMNVEV (reference sequence). The CDR3 spans 15 residues. The V and J ends lost 5 bases and 3 bases respectively, with 13 bases between them. The CDR3 sequence is CASSQSRRYTGELFF. The CDR3 DNA sequence: TGTGCCAGCAGTCAGTCCAGGCGGTACACCGGGGAGCTGTTTTTT.

This clonotype was seen more than once but under ten times. The genes are TRBV7-9 and TRBJ2-1; 7 bases line up with TRBD1. Looked up from germline, CDR1 is SEHNR and CDR2 is FQNEAQ (reference sequence). The CDR3 loop spans 16 amino acids. The V segment lost 1 base and the J segment 3 bases; nucleotides outside the gene matches: 6. Here the CDR3 DNA reads TGTGCCAGCAGCTTAGGGTGGGACAGTGACTACAATGAGCAGTTCTTC. It encodes CASSLGWDSDYNEQFF.

This clonotype turned up a few times. V is TRBV7-9 and J is TRBJ2-5; D gene uncertain. The CDR3 runs 13 residues. Germline loops: CDR1 SEHNR, CDR2 FQNEAQ (reference sequence). With 3 bases removed from V and 9 bases from J, the gap between germline ends came to 14 bases. CDR3 amino acids: CASSFQVSSAQYF. Here the CDR3 DNA reads TGTGCCAGCAGCTTCCAGGTCTCCTCGGCCCAGTACTTC.

This clonotype was found a few times. Here the CDR3 DNA reads TGTGCCAGCAGCTTACAGGGTGACTTTAGCAATCAGCCCCAGCATTTT. Its protein product is CASSLQGDFSNQPQHF. The chain recombines TRBV7-8 with TRBJ1-5; D is possibly TRBD1 (5 bases). Per germline, CDR1 SGHVS and CDR2 FQNEAQ. The CDR3 consists of 16 residues. The germline V and J ends were trimmed by 2 bases and 0 bases, with 11 bases remaining between them.

The V and J genes are TRBV10-3 and TRBJ2-7; no definite D call. Deletions cut 10 bases from V and 6 bases from J, with 19 bases between. In germline, CDR1 is ENHRY, CDR2 SYGVKD. The CDR3 is 13 residues long. The CDR3 bases are TGTGCCACCCTCGGCCCTTTACGTGGCGAGCAGTACGTC. Its translation: CATLGPLRGEQYV.

This chain joins TRBV12-5 and TRBJ1-2; no definite D call. The CDR3 has 18 residues. V lost 3 bases to trimming and J lost 5 bases, with 25 bases between them. CDR1 and CDR2 from the germline V gene are LGHNT and FRNRAP. CDR3 sequence (DNA): TGTGCTAGTGGTTTCCCTGACTCCGATACCCTCCTAACATATGGCTACACCTTC. Amino acids: CASGFPDSDTLLTYGYTF.

A note on this clonotype: The junction shows a germline mismatch at one end, possibly a read error. The V and J genes are TRBV7-9 and TRBJ2-1; a possible D gene is TRBD1 (6 bases). Germline CDR1 reads SEHNR; CDR2 reads FQNEAQ (reference sequence). The CDR3 totals 11 residues. CDR3 protein: CASRSGTSDIF. CDR3 sequence (DNA): TGTGCCAGCAGATCCGGGACATCCGATATTTTC.

This clonotype was counted ten times or more. The V gene is TRBV7-6, the J gene TRBJ1-2; TRBD1 might be the D (5 bases). This CDR3 is 12 amino acids long. The V gene lost 7 bases and the J gene lost 4 bases, with 10 bases spanning the gap. The germline gives CDR1 SGHVS, CDR2 FNYEAQ. In nucleotides, the CDR3 is TGTGCCAGCACCTCAGGGTCCTATGGCTACACCTTC. Translated: CASTSGSYGYTF.

This clonotype has just a few counts. The chain links TRBV7-6 to TRBJ1-1; D is perhaps TRBD1 (5 bases). The CDR3 extends over 13 amino acids. Germline CDR1 is SGHVS and CDR2 is FNYEAQ. The V gene lost 5 bases and the J gene lost 6 bases, with 13 bases spanning the gap. The CDR3 DNA sequence: TGTGCCAGCAGCCCAGAGCTGGGGGCTGAAGCTTTCTTT. It specifies CASSPELGAEAFF. Looking up the rest from reference TRBV7-6 and TRBJ1-1 gives the full variable domain: GAGVSQSPRYKVTKRGQDVALRCDPISGHVSLYWYRQALGQGPEFLTYFNYEAQQDKSGLPNDRFSAERPEGSISTLTIQRTEQRDSAMYRCASSPELGAEAFFGQGTRLTVV.

The J gene is TRBJ2-3, the V gene TRBV6-2 or TRBV6-3, with 8 nucleotides matching TRBD2. Losses at the gene ends were 0 bases for V and 4 bases for J; bases not matched to a gene: 6. Germline-derived CDR1 and CDR2 are MNHEY and SVGEGT. The CDR3 is 16 residues long. Here the CDR3 reads CASSYSIGLASDTQYF. For the CDR3, the DNA is TGTGCCAGCAGTTACTCGATCGGACTAGCATCAGATACGCAGTATTTT.

This CDR3 is CASSYSTSTGGDEQFF. As DNA, the CDR3 is TGTGCCAGCAGTTACTCGACCTCCACAGGGGGCGATGAGCAGTTCTTC. V and J are TRBV6-2 or TRBV6-3 and TRBJ2-1; TRBD1 agrees at 9 bases. CDR3 length: 16 residues. The V gene's germline CDR1 is MNHEY and CDR2 SVGEGT. V lost 0 bases, J lost 8 bases, and 8 bases stayed unmatched.

This clonotype showed up just once. The chain recombines TRBV29-1 with TRBJ2-1; 8 nucleotides line up with TRBD1. Trimming cost V 8 bases and J 1 base; bases outside gene matches: 1. Germline-derived CDR1 and CDR2 are SQVTM and ANQGSEA. This CDR3 comprises 12 residues. The CDR3 region has the DNA TGCAGCCACAGGGGGTCCTACAATGAGCAGTTCTTC. Its translation: CSHRGSYNEQFF.